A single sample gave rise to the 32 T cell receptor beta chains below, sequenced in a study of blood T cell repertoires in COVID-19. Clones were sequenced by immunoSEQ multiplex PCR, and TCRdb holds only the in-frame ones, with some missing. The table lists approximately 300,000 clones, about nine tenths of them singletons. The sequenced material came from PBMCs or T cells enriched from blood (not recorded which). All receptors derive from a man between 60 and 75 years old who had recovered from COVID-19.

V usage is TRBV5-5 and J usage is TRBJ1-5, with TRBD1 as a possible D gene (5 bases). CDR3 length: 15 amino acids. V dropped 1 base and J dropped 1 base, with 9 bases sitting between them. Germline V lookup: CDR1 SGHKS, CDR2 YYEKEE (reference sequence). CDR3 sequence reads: CASSLRGASNQPQHF. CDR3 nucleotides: TGTGCCAGCAGCTTGAGGGGCGCAAGCAATCAGCCCCAGCATTTT. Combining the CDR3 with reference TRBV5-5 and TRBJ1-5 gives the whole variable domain DAGVTQSPTHLIKTRGQQVTLRCSPISGHKSVSWYQQVLGQGPQFIFQYYEKEERGRGNFPDRFSARQFPNYSSELNVNALLLGDSALYLCASSLRGASNQPQHFGDGTRLSIL.

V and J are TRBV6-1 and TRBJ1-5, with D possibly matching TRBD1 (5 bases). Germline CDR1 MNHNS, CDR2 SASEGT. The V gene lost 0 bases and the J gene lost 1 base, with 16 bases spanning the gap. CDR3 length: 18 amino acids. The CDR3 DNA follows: TGTGCCAGCAGTGAAGCGTCGGGGGGGATCCTGAGCAATCAGCCCCAGCATTTT. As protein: CASSEASGGILSNQPQHF.

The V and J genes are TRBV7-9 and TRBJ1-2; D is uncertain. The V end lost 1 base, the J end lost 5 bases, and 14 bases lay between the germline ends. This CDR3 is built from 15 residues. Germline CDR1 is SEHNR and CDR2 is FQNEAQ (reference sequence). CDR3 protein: CASSLDFGEPYGYTF. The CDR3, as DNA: TGTGCCAGCAGCTTAGATTTTGGGGAGCCGTATGGCTACACCTTC.

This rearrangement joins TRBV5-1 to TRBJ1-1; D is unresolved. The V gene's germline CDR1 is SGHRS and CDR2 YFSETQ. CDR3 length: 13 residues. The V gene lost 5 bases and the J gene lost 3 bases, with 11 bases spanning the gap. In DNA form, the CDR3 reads TGCGCCAGCAGTCGCGGGGATGACACTGAAGCTTTCTTT. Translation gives CASSRGDDTEAFF.

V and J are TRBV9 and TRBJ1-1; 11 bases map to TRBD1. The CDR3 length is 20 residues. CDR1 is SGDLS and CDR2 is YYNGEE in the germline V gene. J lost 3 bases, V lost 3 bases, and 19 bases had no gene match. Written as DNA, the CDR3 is TGTGCCAGCAGCGCGACTATAAGGGGTTGGACAGGGGGCAGGGACACTGAAGCTTTCTTT. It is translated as CASSATIRGWTGGRDTEAFF.

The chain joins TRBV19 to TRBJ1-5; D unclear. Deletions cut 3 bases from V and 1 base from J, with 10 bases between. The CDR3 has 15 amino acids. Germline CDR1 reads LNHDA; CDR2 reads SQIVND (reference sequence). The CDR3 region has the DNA TGTGCCAGTAGTATTCATAAGCCAAGCAATCAGCCCCAGCATTTT. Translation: CASSIHKPSNQPQHF.

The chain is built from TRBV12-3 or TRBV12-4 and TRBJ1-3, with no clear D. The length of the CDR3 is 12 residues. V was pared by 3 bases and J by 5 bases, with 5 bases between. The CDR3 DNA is TGTGCCAGCAGTTTTGGGCGAAACACCATATATTTT. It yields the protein CASSFGRNTIYF.

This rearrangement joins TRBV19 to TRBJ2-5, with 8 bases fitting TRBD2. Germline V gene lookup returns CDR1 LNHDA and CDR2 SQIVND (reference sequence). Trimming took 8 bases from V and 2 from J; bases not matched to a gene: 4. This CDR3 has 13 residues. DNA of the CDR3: TGTGCCAGTCGACAGCGGGGGCAAGAGACCCAGTACTTC. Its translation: CASRQRGQETQYF.

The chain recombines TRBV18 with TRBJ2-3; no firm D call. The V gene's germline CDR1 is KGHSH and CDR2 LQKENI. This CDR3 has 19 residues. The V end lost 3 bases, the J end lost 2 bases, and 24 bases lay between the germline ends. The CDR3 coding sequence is TGTGCCAGCTCACCGTACGACTTACCTGCCTCTCTGGCCACAGATACGCAGTATTTT. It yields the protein CASSPYDLPASLATDTQYF.

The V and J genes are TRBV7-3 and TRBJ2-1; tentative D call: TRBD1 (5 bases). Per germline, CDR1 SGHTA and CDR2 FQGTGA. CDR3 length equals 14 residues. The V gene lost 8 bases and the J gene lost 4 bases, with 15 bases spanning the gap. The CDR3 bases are TGTGCCAGCGGTAACAGGCAGGGTTACAATGAGCAGTTCTTC. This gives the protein CASGNRQGYNEQFF.

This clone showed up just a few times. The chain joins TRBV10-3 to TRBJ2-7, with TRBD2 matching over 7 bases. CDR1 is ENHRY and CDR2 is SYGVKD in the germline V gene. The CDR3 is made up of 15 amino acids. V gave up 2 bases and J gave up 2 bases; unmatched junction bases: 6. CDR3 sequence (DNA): TGTGCCATCAGTGAGGAGTATGGGACTACCTACGAGCAGTACTTC. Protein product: CAISEEYGTTYEQYF.

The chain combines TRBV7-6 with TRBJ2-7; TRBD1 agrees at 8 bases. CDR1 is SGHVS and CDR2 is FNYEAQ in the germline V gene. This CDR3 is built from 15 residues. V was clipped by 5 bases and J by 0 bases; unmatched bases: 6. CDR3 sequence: CASSLGQGYSYEQYF. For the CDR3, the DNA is TGTGCCAGCAGCCTCGGACAGGGTTACTCCTACGAGCAGTACTTC.

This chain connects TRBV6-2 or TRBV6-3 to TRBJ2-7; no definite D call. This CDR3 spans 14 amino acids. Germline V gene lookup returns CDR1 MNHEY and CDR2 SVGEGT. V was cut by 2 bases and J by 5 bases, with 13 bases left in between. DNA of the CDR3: TGTGCCAGCAGTTACGAGTTTGGTCCCCACGAGCAGTACTTC. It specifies CASSYEFGPHEQYF.

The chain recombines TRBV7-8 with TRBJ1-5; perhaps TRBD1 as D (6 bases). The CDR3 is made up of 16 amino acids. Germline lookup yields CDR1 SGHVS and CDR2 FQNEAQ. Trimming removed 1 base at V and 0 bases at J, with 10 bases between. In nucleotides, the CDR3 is TGTGCCAGCAGCTTAGAGGACAGTCATAGCAATCAGCCCCAGCATTTT. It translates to CASSLEDSHSNQPQHF.

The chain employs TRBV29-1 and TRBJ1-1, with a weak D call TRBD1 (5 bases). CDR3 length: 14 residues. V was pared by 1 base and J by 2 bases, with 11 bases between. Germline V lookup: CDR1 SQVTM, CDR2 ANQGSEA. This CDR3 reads CSVEVWGENTEAFF. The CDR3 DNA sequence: TGCAGCGTTGAAGTGTGGGGGGAAAACACTGAAGCTTTCTTT.

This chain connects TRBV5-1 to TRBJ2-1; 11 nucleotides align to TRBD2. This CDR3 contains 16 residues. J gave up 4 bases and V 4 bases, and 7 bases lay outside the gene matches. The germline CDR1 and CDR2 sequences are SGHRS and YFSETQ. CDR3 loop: CASSQTSGSKYNEQFF. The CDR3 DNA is TGCGCCAGCAGCCAAACTAGCGGGAGTAAATACAATGAGCAGTTCTTC.

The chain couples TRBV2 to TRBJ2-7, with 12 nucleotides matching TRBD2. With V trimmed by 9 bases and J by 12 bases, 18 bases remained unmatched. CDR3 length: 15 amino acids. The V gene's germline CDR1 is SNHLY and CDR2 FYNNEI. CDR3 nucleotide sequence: TGTGCCAGTGTTGGGACTAGCGGGCGGAACATCCCAGTGTACTTC. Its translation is CASVGTSGRNIPVYF. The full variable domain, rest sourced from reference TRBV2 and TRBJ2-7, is EPEVTQTPSHQVTQMGQEVILRCVPISNHLYFYWYRQILGQKVEFLVSFYNNEISEKSEIFDDQFSVERPDGSNFTLKIRSTKLEDSAMYFCASVGTSGRNIPVYFGPGTRLTVT.

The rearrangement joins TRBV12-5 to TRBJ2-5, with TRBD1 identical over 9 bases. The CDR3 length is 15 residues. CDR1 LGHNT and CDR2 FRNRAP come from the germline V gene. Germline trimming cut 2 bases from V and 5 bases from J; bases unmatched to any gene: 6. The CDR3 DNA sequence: TGTGCTAGTGGTTTGAATACAGGGGGCTGGGAGACCCAGTACTTC. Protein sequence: CASGLNTGGWETQYF.

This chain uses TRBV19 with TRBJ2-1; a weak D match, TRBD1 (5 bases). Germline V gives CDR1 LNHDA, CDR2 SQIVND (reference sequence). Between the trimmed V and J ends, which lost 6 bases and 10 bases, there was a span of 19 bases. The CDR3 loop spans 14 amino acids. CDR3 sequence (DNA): TGTGCCAGTAGCATACAAGGGTCAGGGAAGGAGCAGTTCTTC. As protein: CASSIQGSGKEQFF.

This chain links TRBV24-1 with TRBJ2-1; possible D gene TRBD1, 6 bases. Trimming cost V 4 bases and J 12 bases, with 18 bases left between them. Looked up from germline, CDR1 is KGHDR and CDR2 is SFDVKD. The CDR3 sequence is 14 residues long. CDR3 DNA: TGTGCCACCAGTGACACAGACAGGCACGTGTCGCAGTTCTTC. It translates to CATSDTDRHVSQFF.

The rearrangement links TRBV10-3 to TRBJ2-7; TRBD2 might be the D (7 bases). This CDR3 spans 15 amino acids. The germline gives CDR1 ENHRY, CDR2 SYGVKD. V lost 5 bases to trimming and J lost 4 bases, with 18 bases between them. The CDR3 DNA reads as TGTGCCATCAGTTCCCGAGGGGGGGCCGGGTACGAGCAGTACTTC. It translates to CAISSRGGAGYEQYF.

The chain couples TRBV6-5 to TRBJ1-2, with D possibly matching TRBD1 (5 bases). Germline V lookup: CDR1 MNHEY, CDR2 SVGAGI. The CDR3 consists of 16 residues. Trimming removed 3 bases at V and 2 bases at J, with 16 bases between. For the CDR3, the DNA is TGTGCCAGCAGTTATCTCCGGCGGGGCAGAAACTATGGCTACACCTTC. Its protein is CASSYLRRGRNYGYTF.

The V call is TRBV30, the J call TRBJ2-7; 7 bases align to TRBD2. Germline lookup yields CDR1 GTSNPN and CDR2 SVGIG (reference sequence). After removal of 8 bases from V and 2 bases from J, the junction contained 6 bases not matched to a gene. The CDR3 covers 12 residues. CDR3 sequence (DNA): TGTGCCAGTGGGAGGGGTCCCTACGAGCAGTACTTC. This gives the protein CASGRGPYEQYF.

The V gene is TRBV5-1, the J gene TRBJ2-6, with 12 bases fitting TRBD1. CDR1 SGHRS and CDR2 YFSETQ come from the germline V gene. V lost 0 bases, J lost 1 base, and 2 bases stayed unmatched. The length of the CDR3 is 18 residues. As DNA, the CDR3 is TGCGCCAGCAGCTTGGCGGGACAGGGGGCGTCTGGGGCCAACGTCCTGACTTTC. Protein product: CASSLAGQGASGANVLTF.

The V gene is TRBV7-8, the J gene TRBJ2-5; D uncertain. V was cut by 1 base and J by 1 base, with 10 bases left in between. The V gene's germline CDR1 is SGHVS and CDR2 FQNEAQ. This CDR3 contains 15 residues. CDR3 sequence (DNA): TGTGCCAGCAGCTTAGAAGCTACAGCCCAAGAGACCCAGTACTTC. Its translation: CASSLEATAQETQYF.

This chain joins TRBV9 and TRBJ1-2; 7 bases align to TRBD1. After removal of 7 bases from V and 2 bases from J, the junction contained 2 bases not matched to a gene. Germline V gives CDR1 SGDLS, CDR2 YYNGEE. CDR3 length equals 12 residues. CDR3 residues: CASGDRNYGYTF. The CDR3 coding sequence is TGTGCCAGCGGGGACAGAAACTATGGCTACACCTTC.

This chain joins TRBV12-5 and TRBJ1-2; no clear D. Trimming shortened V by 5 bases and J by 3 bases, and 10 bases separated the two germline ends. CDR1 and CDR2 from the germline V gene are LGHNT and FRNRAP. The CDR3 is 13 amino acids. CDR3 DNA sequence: TGTGCTAGTGGTAGCGGAGGCCACTATGGCTACACCTTC. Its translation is CASGSGGHYGYTF.

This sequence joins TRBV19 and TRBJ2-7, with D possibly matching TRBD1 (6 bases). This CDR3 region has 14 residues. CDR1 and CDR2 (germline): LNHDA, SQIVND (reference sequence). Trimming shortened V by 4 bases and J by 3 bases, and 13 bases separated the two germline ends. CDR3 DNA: TGTGCCAGTAGTAACCCAGGGGAGCGCTACGAGCAGTACTTC. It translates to CASSNPGERYEQYF.

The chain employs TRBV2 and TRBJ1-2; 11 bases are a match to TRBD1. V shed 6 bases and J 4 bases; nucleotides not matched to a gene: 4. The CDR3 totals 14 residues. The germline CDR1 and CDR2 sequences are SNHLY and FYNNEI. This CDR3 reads CASRGQGVVYGYTF. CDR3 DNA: TGTGCCAGCAGGGGACAGGGGGTTGTCTATGGCTACACCTTC.

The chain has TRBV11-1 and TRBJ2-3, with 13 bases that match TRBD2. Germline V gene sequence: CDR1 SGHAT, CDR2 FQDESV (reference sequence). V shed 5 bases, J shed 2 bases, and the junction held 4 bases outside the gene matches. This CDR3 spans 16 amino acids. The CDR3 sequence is CASSPLAGGLTDTQYF. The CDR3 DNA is TGTGCCAGCAGCCCACTAGCGGGAGGGCTCACAGATACGCAGTATTTT.

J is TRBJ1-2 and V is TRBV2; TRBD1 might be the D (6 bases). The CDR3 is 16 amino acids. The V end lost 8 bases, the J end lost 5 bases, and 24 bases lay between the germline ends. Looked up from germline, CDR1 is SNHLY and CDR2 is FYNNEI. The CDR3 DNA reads TGTGCCAGCTTCGGCGTGCTAAAGACAGGAGAATATGGCTACACCTTC. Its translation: CASFGVLKTGEYGYTF.

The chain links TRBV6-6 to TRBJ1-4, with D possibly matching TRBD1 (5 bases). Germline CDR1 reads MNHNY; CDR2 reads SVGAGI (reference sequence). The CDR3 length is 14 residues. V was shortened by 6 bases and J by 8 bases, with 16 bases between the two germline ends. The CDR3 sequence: CASRTELPGEKLFF. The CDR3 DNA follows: TGTGCCAGCAGGACAGAATTGCCTGGAGAAAAACTGTTTTTT.